The T cell receptor beta chain under discussion was sequenced for a study of neoadjuvant anti-PD-1 for oral cavity cancer. Time point denoted: after neoadjuvant nivolumab, at surgical resection. Clones were sequenced by immunoSEQ multiplex PCR, and TCRdb holds only the in-frame ones, with some missing. The sample yields 9,500 to 15,000 clones, about two thirds seen once. This TCR was recovered from a person aged 40 to 85 with oral cavity squamous cell carcinoma. The input for sequencing was PBMCs, taken after nivolumab (anti-PD-1) treatment.

In nucleotides, the CDR3 is TGTGCTAGTGGTTTGGACAGATTCTTTAGCTCCTATAATTCACCCCTCCACTTT. Translated: CASGLDRFFSSYNSPLHF. The chain has TRBV12-5 and TRBJ1-6; D unresolved. The CDR3 runs to 18 residues. Trimming pared 1 base from V and 0 bases from J, leaving 13 bases between. The germline V gene encodes CDR1 LGHNT and CDR2 FRNRAP.